A single sample is the source of the 16 T cell receptor beta chains below, sequenced in a study of CXCR3-negative and CXCR3-positive naive CD8 T cells (dated 2019 in TCRdb). Their antigens are not known. TCRdb names NextSeq 550 as the instrument used. The Human TCR Profiling Kit (MiLaboratory) was used to make UMI-labeled 5' RACE TRB cDNA libraries. TCRdb reprocessed the reads, and each CDR3 protein sequence is entered once, without DNA. The sample table gives around 5,000 distinct CDR3 sequences. The ten top clones hold about 2.2% of the sample. On the study overall, not on this receptor specifically: TRB CDR3s from CXCR3-positive naive cells showed higher hydrophobicity (lower Kidera factor 4), lower energy, and higher strength and volume indices than CXCR3-negative naive cells.

The sample was naive CXCR3+ CD8+ T cells from blood. The sample's cell subset or site, from its label and the paper: CD45RO-CCR7+CD27+CD95- naive CD8+ T cells expressing CXCR3 (TNR3+). Receptors originate from a human donor in good health. Some clones in this sample may be carry-over from other donors' samples.

This clonotype is classed as large by frequency. The chain employs TRBV4-2 and TRBJ1-4; TCRdb lists TRBD1, though no DNA is available to test this call. The V gene's germline CDR1 is LGHNA and CDR2 YNFKEQ. The CDR3 covers 15 residues. CDR3 amino acids: CASSQETQGNEKLFF.

This clonotype is deemed large (0.1 to 1%) by its frequency. This chain links TRBV13 with TRBJ2-1; TCRdb reports TRBD2, a call that lacks DNA to check it against. Germline CDR1 is PRHDT and CDR2 is FYEKMQ (reference sequence). CDR3 size: 17 residues. CDR3 in amino acids: CASSLGYGGSSYNEQFF.

CDR3 region: CSVEDRGQGQYYEQYF. The chain carries TRBV29-1 and TRBJ2-7; the TCRdb call, TRBD1, lacks DNA for checking. Germline V gene sequence: CDR1 SQVTM, CDR2 ANQGSEA. The CDR3 length is 16 residues.

The chain joins TRBV20-1 to TRBJ2-7; TCRdb's D call, TRBD1, is unchecked because there is no DNA. CDR1 is DFQATT, CDR2 SNEGSKA, per germline (reference sequence). The length of the CDR3 is 13 residues. CDR3 region: CSANRVGSYEQYF.

This clonotype counts as medium-sized by frequency. The chain combines TRBV29-1 with TRBJ2-7; with no DNA, the TCRdb D assignment of TRBD1 cannot be verified. Germline-derived CDR1 and CDR2 are SQVTM and ANQGSEA. CDR3 size: 16 residues. The CDR3 sequence: CSVEDPAGPHGYEQYF.

In terms of frequency, this clonotype is medium-sized (0.01 to 0.1%). This chain uses TRBV20-1 with TRBJ2-3; TCRdb names TRBD2, which stays unverified in the absence of DNA. Germline values: CDR1 DFQATT, CDR2 SNEGSKA (reference sequence). There are 18 residues in the CDR3. The CDR3 sequence is CSAPHLSGTSGRADTQYF.

This clonotype ranks as medium-sized in terms of frequency. The chain employs TRBV6-2 or TRBV6-3 and TRBJ2-2; TCRdb calls TRBD1, which cannot be checked without DNA. CDR1 and CDR2 from the germline V gene are MNHEY and SVGEGT. This CDR3 contains 15 residues. The CDR3: CASSYAGTSGGELFF.

This rearrangement joins TRBV29-1 to TRBJ1-3. Germline CDR1 SQVTM, CDR2 ANQGSEA. This CDR3 is built from 11 residues. CDR3 region: CSTLTGNTIYF.

V and J are TRBV5-5 and TRBJ2-1. The CDR3 length is 13 residues. Germline-derived CDR1 and CDR2 are SGHKS and YYEKEE (reference sequence). CDR3 loop: CASSVGLFNEQFF.

V and J are TRBV29-1 and TRBJ2-7; no DNA is available, so the TRBD1 call from TCRdb remains unchecked. Germline V gene sequence: CDR1 SQVTM, CDR2 ANQGSEA. This CDR3 contains 14 residues. The CDR3 is CSVSGQGSSYEQYF.

This clonotype is classed as medium-sized by frequency. CDR3: CSARGDRADEQYF. The chain employs TRBV20-1 and TRBJ2-7; with no DNA, the TCRdb D assignment of TRBD1 cannot be verified. The CDR3 loop spans 13 amino acids. Germline V gives CDR1 DFQATT, CDR2 SNEGSKA (reference sequence).

The chain combines TRBV4-1 with TRBJ2-7; TCRdb's D gene call, TRBD2, goes unchecked for lack of DNA. The germline V gene has CDR1 MGHRA and CDR2 YSYEKL. This CDR3 has 16 amino acids. CDR3 in amino acids: CASSQDRTSGYYEQYF.

This clonotype is large (0.1 to 1%) by frequency. The CDR3 region is CASSEGTGQETQYF. J is TRBJ2-5 and V is TRBV5-5; TCRdb picks TRBD1, but there is no DNA to check that call. The germline gives CDR1 SGHKS, CDR2 YYEKEE (reference sequence). This CDR3 is 14 amino acids long.

The chain employs TRBV7-8 and TRBJ2-2; as DNA is missing, the TRBD2 call by TCRdb cannot be tested. The CDR3 consists of 16 residues. Germline V gene data show CDR1 as SGHVS and CDR2 as FQNEAQ. CDR3 amino acids: CASSGGRAISPGELFF.

Judged by frequency, this clonotype is medium-sized. The chain carries TRBV28 and TRBJ2-1; there is no DNA to check the TCRdb D call of TRBD2. This CDR3 spans 13 amino acids. The germline V gene encodes CDR1 MDHEN and CDR2 SYDVKM. The CDR3 protein is CASSRLVYGEQFF.

This chain joins TRBV6-1 and TRBJ1-1. Germline assignment: CDR1 MNHNS and CDR2 SASEGT. This CDR3 contains 14 residues. CDR3 amino acids: CASTEAGVWDEAFF.